These T cell receptor beta chains were read from a single sample in a study of T cells in Graves' hyperthyroidism and ophthalmopathy. From the multiplex PCR reads, TCRdb called clonotypes with MiXCR, one entry per CDR3 protein. The repertoire holds 650,000 to 700,000 distinct CDR3 sequences, with 17% as singletons. Sequenced material: blood. The receptors were sampled from a man aged 45-65 years with Graves' hyperthyroidism. CDR3s include the opening cysteine and the closing phenylalanine or tryptophan. Fields, in order: CDR3 protein, CDR3 DNA, D gene, J gene, clone size, V gene. A D gene is named only where the DNA matches it firmly. The size of a clone is reported for some rows only, either as once, few or many, or as a class for expanded clones.

cdr3_aa: CASSWDASNQPQHF
cdr3_nt: TGTGCCAGCAGTTGGGACGCCAGCAATCAGCCCCAGCATTTT
d_call: NA
j_call: TRBJ1-5
clone_size: NA
v_call: TRBV7-2

cdr3_aa: CASSLSTRLAGRDTQYF
cdr3_nt: TGTGCCAGCAGTTTATCAACTCGACTAGCGGGGCGGGATACGCAGTATTTT
d_call: TRBD2
j_call: TRBJ2-3
clone_size: NA
v_call: TRBV27

cdr3_aa: CASSPSLAGASSYEQYF
cdr3_nt: TGTGCCAGCTCACCATCCCTAGCGGGAGCTAGCTCCTACGAGCAGTACTTC
d_call: TRBD2
j_call: TRBJ2-7
clone_size: NA
v_call: TRBV12-3/TRBV12-4

cdr3_aa: CASALSGMGYEQYF
cdr3_nt: TGTGCCAGCGCACTGAGCGGGATGGGCTACGAGCAGTACTTC
d_call: TRBD2
j_call: TRBJ2-7
clone_size: medium-sized
v_call: TRBV6-1

cdr3_aa: CASSVGGYGYTF
cdr3_nt: TGTGCCAGCAGTGTAGGCGGCTATGGCTACACCTTC
d_call: NA
j_call: TRBJ1-2
clone_size: many
v_call: TRBV9

cdr3_aa: CASSEEVSGRLNAYNEQFF
cdr3_nt: TGTGCCAGCAGTGAAGAGGTTAGCGGGAGGTTAAACGCCTACAATGAGCAGTTCTTC
d_call: TRBD2
j_call: TRBJ2-1
clone_size: many
v_call: TRBV2

cdr3_aa: CSSRGRDNEQFF
cdr3_nt: TGCAGCTCACGAGGAAGGGACAATGAGCAGTTCTTC
d_call: NA
j_call: TRBJ2-1
clone_size: few
v_call: TRBV29-1

cdr3_aa: CSVEAERGGVGTQYF
cdr3_nt: TGCAGCGTTGAAGCCGAGAGGGGAGGGGTAGGGACCCAGTACTTC
d_call: TRBD2
j_call: TRBJ2-5
clone_size: NA
v_call: TRBV29-1

cdr3_aa: CASSFQRTINEQFF
cdr3_nt: TGTGCCAGCAGCTTTCAGCGGACTATCAATGAGCAGTTCTTC
d_call: NA
j_call: TRBJ2-1
clone_size: NA
v_call: TRBV5-6

cdr3_aa: CASSLPLGTRYNEQFF
cdr3_nt: TGTGCCAGCAGCTTACCCCTCGGGACAAGATACAATGAGCAGTTCTTC
d_call: NA
j_call: TRBJ2-1
clone_size: many
v_call: TRBV11-2

cdr3_aa: CSADKGASGFGSSYEQYF
cdr3_nt: TGCAGTGCCGATAAGGGGGCTAGCGGGTTCGGAAGCTCCTACGAGCAGTACTTC
d_call: NA
j_call: TRBJ2-7
clone_size: NA
v_call: TRBV20-1

cdr3_aa: CSARAGGSIDQPQHF
cdr3_nt: TGCAGTGCAAGAGCCGGGGGTTCCATCGATCAGCCCCAGCATTTT
d_call: NA
j_call: TRBJ1-5
clone_size: few
v_call: TRBV20-1

cdr3_aa: CASGCRDRGCQPQHF
cdr3_nt: TGTGCTAGTGGTTGCCGGGACAGGGGGTGTCAGCCCCAGCATTTT
d_call: TRBD1
j_call: TRBJ1-5
clone_size: NA
v_call: TRBV12-5

cdr3_aa: CASSVGEEGKYTGELFF
cdr3_nt: TGTGCCAGCAGCGTAGGGGAAGAGGGAAAGTACACCGGGGAGCTGTTTTTT
d_call: NA
j_call: TRBJ2-2
clone_size: few
v_call: TRBV9

cdr3_aa: CASSYSGGNTQYF
cdr3_nt: TGTGCCAGCAGCTATTCGGGGGGGAATACGCAGTATTTT
d_call: TRBD2
j_call: TRBJ2-3
clone_size: many
v_call: TRBV2

cdr3_aa: CASSLWATAGNTQYF
cdr3_nt: TGCGCCAGCAGCTTGTGGGCCACCGCCGGAAATACGCAGTATTTT
d_call: NA
j_call: TRBJ2-3
clone_size: few
v_call: TRBV5-1

cdr3_aa: CASSRAPGQGARETQYF
cdr3_nt: TGTGCCAGCAGCCGTGCTCCGGGACAGGGGGCAAGGGAGACCCAGTACTTC
d_call: TRBD1
j_call: TRBJ2-5
clone_size: few
v_call: TRBV7-8

cdr3_aa: CASSLVGQLVYEQYF
cdr3_nt: TGTGCCAGCAGCTTGGTTGGACAGCTGGTCTACGAGCAGTACTTC
d_call: NA
j_call: TRBJ2-7
clone_size: few
v_call: TRBV5-6

cdr3_aa: CASSLYIGDYQPQHF
cdr3_nt: TGTGCCAGCAGTTTATATATCGGGGATTATCAGCCCCAGCATTTT
d_call: NA
j_call: TRBJ1-5
clone_size: many
v_call: TRBV28

cdr3_aa: CASSHKYIRGLKLTYEQYF
cdr3_nt: TGTGCCAGCAGCCATAAATATATAAGGGGACTCAAACTTACCTACGAGCAGTACTTC
d_call: NA
j_call: TRBJ2-7
clone_size: many
v_call: TRBV7-9

cdr3_aa: CASSLAPSYRGIWPYNEQFF
cdr3_nt: TGTGCCAGCAGCTTAGCCCCGTCCTACAGGGGAATATGGCCCTACAATGAGCAGTTCTTC
d_call: TRBD1
j_call: TRBJ2-1
clone_size: many
v_call: TRBV11-2

cdr3_aa: CASSQNSGPVGPGELFF
cdr3_nt: TGCGCCAGCAGCCAGAATTCCGGGCCAGTTGGCCCCGGGGAGCTGTTTTTT
d_call: NA
j_call: TRBJ2-2
clone_size: NA
v_call: TRBV5-1

cdr3_aa: CAWSRHRVHEQYF
cdr3_nt: TGTGCCTGGAGTAGACACAGGGTCCACGAGCAGTACTTC
d_call: NA
j_call: TRBJ2-7
clone_size: many
v_call: TRBV30

cdr3_aa: CASSQDWRGSNEKLFF
cdr3_nt: TGCGCCAGCAGCCAAGACTGGAGGGGTTCTAATGAAAAACTGTTTTTT
d_call: NA
j_call: TRBJ1-4
clone_size: few
v_call: TRBV4-3